This T cell receptor (beta chain) is from a study of response to subunit inactivated influenza vaccine (dated by TCRdb to 2016 to 2018). Some background on the complete study: Deep quantitative profiling of the T cell receptor repertoire was used in the study to follow responses to a trivalent subunit inactivated influenza vaccine.

Beyond this particular receptor, the publication reports: The authors proposed that each seasonal influenza vaccination may bring in only a limited number of new T cells.

This clonotype was seen only once. Its specific antigen is unknown. Base qualities are not recorded, but no much larger clone differs from it by a single base. One read alone is weak evidence. The CDR3 covers 16 residues, taking in both the cysteine and the phenylalanine. The kept DNA is CDR3 alone, 48 bases in frame from the first base. At the junction V is shortened by 0 bases and J by 6 bases; bases outside the gene matches: 7. The CDR1 and CDR2 encoded by the germline V gene are KGHSH and LQKENI. The library relied on RT-PCR. Sequenced using an Illumina HiSeq 2500. TCRdb reworked the public reads: Q25 trimming with fastp, MiXCR clone assembly, productive beta chains retained. Each entry merges the rows of one CDR3 protein and shows their most common DNA and genes. For this sample there are 750,000 to 850,000 distinct CDR3 sequences; 18% appear just once. The leading ten clones occupy around 9.9% of the sample.

The rearranged chain carries TRBV18 and TRBJ2-1, with TRBD2 matching 8 junction bases. Sequencing was performed on PBMCs from blood, taken 4 to 6 days after vaccination. This TCR was recovered from a man aged 50-59 years who received an inactivated influenza vaccine. Donor details come from another sample of the same person, matched by shared clones. The CDR3 loop reads CASSPPGLGATNEQFF. Here is the DNA: TGTGCCAGCTCACCACCGGGACTAGGGGCTACCAATGAGCAGTTCTTC.